These 14 T cell receptor beta chains were all obtained from the same sample, sequenced in a study of cytomegalovirus exposure and HLA in healthy donors listed by TCRdb under 2017. The method behind the library was the immunoSEQ multiplex PCR assay. For the multiplex PCR, a mixture combining 60 forward primers for TCR Vbeta segments and 13 reverse primers for TCR Jbeta segments was used. TCRdb limited this immuneACCESS table to in-frame rearrangements with V and J called. A share of clones is missing; checked studies link under half to unresolved V genes, and the rest is unexplained. Across this sample there are 130,000 to 150,000 clones, with 78% seen only once. 2.5% to 3.5% of the sample is taken by the ten largest. The sequenced sample was PBMCs. These receptors came from a male donor in good health and CMV-seronegative.

This clone appeared once. The junction and the germline gene differ at one end; a read error may be behind it. The V and J genes are TRBV7-9 and TRBJ1-6; tentative D call: TRBD1 (6 bases). The CDR3 is 13 residues long. Per the germline V gene, CDR1 is SEHNR and CDR2 is FQNEAQ (reference sequence). CDR3 region: CSSSLAQGQSLHF. The CDR3, as DNA: TGTTCCAGCAGCTTAGCCCAGGGACAATCCCTCCACTTT.

The chain joins TRBV2 to TRBJ2-3; 13 bases are a match to TRBD2. The V and J ends lost 7 bases and 15 bases, in that order; junction bases with no gene match: 13. The CDR3 consists of 14 residues. Per germline, CDR1 SNHLY and CDR2 FYNNEI. The CDR3 protein is CASKPGTSGAPGYF. The CDR3 DNA sequence: TGTGCCAGCAAGCCCGGGACTAGCGGGGCTCCCGGCTATTTT. Combining the CDR3 with reference TRBV2 and TRBJ2-3 gives the whole variable domain EPEVTQTPSHQVTQMGQEVILRCVPISNHLYFYWYRQILGQKVEFLVSFYNNEISEKSEIFDDQFSVERPDGSNFTLKIRSTKLEDSAMYFCASKPGTSGAPGYFGPGTRLTVL.

The chain recombines TRBV29-1 with TRBJ1-2; no firm D call. The V and J ends lost 3 bases and 1 base respectively, with 18 bases between them. Germline V gene sequence: CDR1 SQVTM, CDR2 ANQGSEA. This CDR3 contains 16 residues. This CDR3 reads CSVDGQLHPLNYGYTF. CDR3 coding DNA: TGCAGCGTTGATGGGCAGCTACACCCTCTTAACTATGGCTACACCTTC.

In its sample, this clone was seen a few times. The chain links TRBV5-4 to TRBJ1-3; no clear D. The CDR3 totals 14 residues. V shed 1 base and J shed 1 base, with 6 bases lying between them. Germline-derived CDR1 and CDR2 are SGHNT and YYREEE (reference sequence). The CDR3 DNA follows: TGTGCCAGCAGCTTGTCAGGTTCTGGAAACACCATATATTTT. It codes for CASSLSGSGNTIYF.

This sequence joins TRBV9 and TRBJ1-2; 10 bases agree with TRBD1. CDR1 is SGDLS and CDR2 is YYNGEE in the germline V gene. CDR3 length: 13 amino acids. V shed 5 bases, J shed 4 bases, and the junction held 2 bases outside the gene matches. The CDR3 region has the DNA TGTGCCAGCAGGGGACAGGGGACCTATGGCTACACCTTC. Translated: CASRGQGTYGYTF.

This clone was seen once. This chain joins TRBV19 and TRBJ2-7; 9 bases are a match to TRBD1. This CDR3 region has 14 residues. Germline V gene data show CDR1 as LNHDA and CDR2 as SQIVND (reference sequence). The V segment lost 8 bases and the J segment 5 bases; nucleotides outside the gene matches: 10. This CDR3 is CASGPGQGIHEQYF. In nucleotides, the CDR3 is TGTGCCAGTGGCCCGGGACAGGGTATCCACGAGCAGTACTTC.

The gene calls are TRBV9 and TRBJ1-1; the D gene is possibly TRBD1 (6 bases). In germline, CDR1 is SGDLS, CDR2 YYNGEE. Trimming took 3 bases from V and 3 from J, leaving 15 bases between them. The CDR3 is 15 amino acids. CDR3 bases: TGTGCCAGCAGCGCAGCAGGGGACCCTGACACTGAAGCTTTCTTT. It specifies CASSAAGDPDTEAFF.

This rearrangement joins TRBV15 to TRBJ1-5; a possible D gene is TRBD1 (5 bases). The CDR3 runs 14 residues. The V end was cut by 10 bases, the J end by 1 base, with 14 bases between. Looked up from germline, CDR1 is LNHNV and CDR2 is YYDKDF (reference sequence). CDR3 in amino acids: CAIRGGESNQPQHF. The CDR3 DNA reads as TGTGCCATAAGAGGAGGGGAAAGCAATCAGCCCCAGCATTTT.

V and J are TRBV12-5 and TRBJ1-5; weak D call: TRBD1 (6 bases). CDR3 length: 17 amino acids. The ends were cut back, 2 bases at V and 3 bases at J, with 17 bases in the middle. CDR1 and CDR2 from the germline V gene are LGHNT and FRNRAP. The CDR3 protein is CASGLPEGGSNNQPQHF. CDR3 nucleotides: TGTGCTAGTGGTTTGCCAGAGGGGGGGTCGAACAATCAGCCCCAGCATTTT.

As DNA, the CDR3 is TGTGCCAGCAGTATGACTAGCGGGGGTGGCGCAGATACGCAGTATTTT. This encodes CASSMTSGGGADTQYF. The V and J genes are TRBV2 and TRBJ2-3; 12 bases are a match to TRBD2. The germline gives CDR1 SNHLY, CDR2 FYNNEI. J gave up 4 bases and V 5 bases, and 7 bases lay outside the gene matches. The CDR3 covers 16 residues.

The chain links TRBV4-1 to TRBJ1-1, with D possibly TRBD1 on 5 matching bases. Germline-derived CDR1 and CDR2 are MGHRA and YSYEKL. CDR3 size: 16 residues. Trimming cost V 1 base and J 0 bases, with 12 bases left between them. CDR3: CASSQVYAGMNTEAFF. Here the CDR3 DNA reads TGCGCCAGCAGCCAAGTTTATGCAGGGATGAACACTGAAGCTTTCTTT.

V and J are TRBV5-4 and TRBJ1-2; D unresolved. The germline V and J ends were trimmed by 5 bases and 3 bases, with 11 bases remaining between them. The CDR3 is 13 residues long. Germline V CDR1 and CDR2: SGHNT, YYREEE (reference sequence). Here the CDR3 reads CASRSVAHYGYTF. For the CDR3, the DNA is TGTGCCAGCAGATCTGTAGCGCACTATGGCTACACCTTC.

This clone was detected only a few times. The chain joins TRBV19 to TRBJ2-3; 8 bases match TRBD1. With 4 bases clipped from V and 0 bases from J, the junction kept 3 bases outside the gene matches. The CDR3 totals 15 residues. Germline V lookup: CDR1 LNHDA, CDR2 SQIVND (reference sequence). The CDR3 here is CASSTTGASTDTQYF. The CDR3 DNA sequence: TGTGCCAGTAGTACGACAGGGGCAAGCACAGATACGCAGTATTTT.

This sequence joins TRBV30 and TRBJ1-6; 9 nucleotides agree with TRBD1. CDR1 is GTSNPN and CDR2 is SVGIG in the germline V gene (reference sequence). The V segment lost 3 bases and the J segment 4 bases; nucleotides outside the gene matches: 4. The CDR3 runs to 15 residues. CDR3 DNA: TGTGCCTGGAGGGGACAGGGTGCTTATAATTCACCCCTCCACTTT. It encodes CAWRGQGAYNSPLHF.